These 14 T cell receptor beta chains were all obtained from the same sample, sequenced in a study of T cell repertoires in cytomegalovirus infection. TCRdb recomputed calls from the reads with MiXCR, one row per CDR3 protein. This table has approximately 170,000 distinct CDR3 sequences, about 15% appearing once. The sequencing sample was made of CD8+ T cells from PBMCs. Receptors originate from a human donor in good health (CMV status not recorded). Some clones in this sample may be carry-over from other donors' samples.

The chain couples TRBV2 to TRBJ2-7; 10 bases fit TRBD2. Losses at the gene ends were 7 bases for V and 3 bases for J; bases not matched to a gene: 9. There are 15 residues in the CDR3. CDR1 is SNHLY and CDR2 is FYNNEI in the germline V gene. The CDR3 bases are TGTGCCAGCACCGCTAGCGGGAGAAATAGCTACGAGCAGTACTTC. Translated: CASTASGRNSYEQYF.

The genes are TRBV2 and TRBJ2-4, with 7 bases identical to TRBD2. Germline-derived CDR1 and CDR2 are SNHLY and FYNNEI. This CDR3 region has 11 residues. V was clipped by 6 bases and J by 7 bases; unmatched bases: 0. The CDR3 spells CASRGGNIQYF. In nucleotides, the CDR3 is TGTGCCAGCAGGGGGGGGAACATTCAGTACTTC.

This clonotype came up many times. This rearrangement joins TRBV7-2 to TRBJ1-2; 7 bases match TRBD1. The CDR3 extends over 15 amino acids. V shed 7 bases and J 5 bases; nucleotides not matched to a gene: 13. Germline CDR1 SGHTA, CDR2 FQGNSA. The CDR3 bases are TGTGCCAGCACCAAATTATTAGACAGGGATTATGGCTACACCTTC. This gives the protein CASTKLLDRDYGYTF.

The chain is built from TRBV6-8 and TRBJ2-2, with D perhaps TRBD2 (6 bases). The length of the CDR3 is 16 residues. From germline, CDR1 is MNHGY and CDR2 SAAAGT. Trimming stripped 11 bases from V and 1 base from J, with 20 bases between. This chain's CDR3 is CAGTIPGLKNTGELFF. The CDR3 bases are TGTGCCGGCACAATTCCGGGACTGAAGAACACCGGGGAGCTGTTTTTT.

The V call is TRBV18, the J call TRBJ2-7, with no clear D. Germline assignment: CDR1 KGHSH and CDR2 LQKENI. V was cut by 3 bases and J by 2 bases, with 5 bases left in between. The CDR3 is 12 amino acids. The DNA of the CDR3 is TGTGCCAGCTCACCTGACACCTACGAGCAGTACTTC. Protein product: CASSPDTYEQYF.

This clonotype was recorded a few times. J is TRBJ1-5 and V is TRBV7-8; no clear D. V shed 3 bases and J shed 7 bases, with 7 bases lying between them. CDR1 and CDR2 (germline): SGHVS, FQNEAQ. There are 12 residues in the CDR3. The DNA of the CDR3 is TGTGCCAGCAGCTTTAAACACCAGCCCCAGCATTTT. The encoded protein is CASSFKHQPQHF.

This chain uses TRBV25-1 with TRBJ1-1; perhaps TRBD1 as D (6 bases). Trimming stripped 3 bases from V and 4 bases from J, with 15 bases between. Germline V gene sequence: CDR1 MGHDK, CDR2 SYGVNS. CDR3 length: 15 amino acids. The chain's CDR3 is CASSDRIQGGTEAFF. The DNA of the CDR3 is TGTGCCAGCAGTGACAGAATACAGGGAGGCACTGAAGCTTTCTTT.

The chain joins TRBV7-9 to TRBJ2-1; D remains unclear. Germline V gene sequence: CDR1 SEHNR, CDR2 FQNEAQ (reference sequence). V was pared by 5 bases and J by 5 bases, with 13 bases between. CDR3 length: 14 residues. This CDR3 is CASSDGSGHNEQFF. The CDR3 DNA follows: TGTGCCAGCAGCGACGGGTCCGGACACAATGAGCAGTTCTTC.

This clonotype occurred a few times. The chain employs TRBV29-1 and TRBJ2-1; unclear D gene. CDR3 length: 14 residues. V lost 1 base to trimming and J lost 0 bases, with 7 bases between them. The germline V gene encodes CDR1 SQVTM and CDR2 ANQGSEA. This chain's CDR3 is CSVEGASSYNEQFF. The CDR3 coding sequence is TGCAGCGTTGAAGGGGCTAGCTCCTACAATGAGCAGTTCTTC.

The CDR3 nucleotides read TGTGCCACCAGCAGAGACAGGGAAGATGGCTACACCTTC. This translates into CATSRDREDGYTF. The V and J genes are TRBV15 and TRBJ1-2, with a weak D call TRBD1 (5 bases). Trimming took 0 bases from V and 6 from J, leaving 8 bases between them. The CDR3 sequence is 13 residues long. Per germline, CDR1 LNHNV and CDR2 YYDKDF (reference sequence).

This sequence joins TRBV28 and TRBJ1-1; D is uncertain. V was pared by 2 bases and J by 7 bases, with 11 bases between. Germline V gene data show CDR1 as MDHEN and CDR2 as SYDVKM. This CDR3 is built from 13 residues. CDR3 nucleotides: TGTGCCAGCAGTTTAGCAAGAAGAAATGAAGCTTTCTTT. Translating it yields CASSLARRNEAFF.

In its sample, this clonotype was seen many times. In DNA form, the CDR3 reads TGCGCCACCTCTGAAGGCAGGGACCCCAATGAGCAGTTCTTC. It encodes CATSEGRDPNEQFF. The chain links TRBV10-1 to TRBJ2-1; D may match TRBD1 or TRBD2 (5 bases each). Trimming shortened V by 10 bases and J by 6 bases, and 19 bases separated the two germline ends. This CDR3 spans 14 amino acids. In germline, CDR1 is WNHNN, CDR2 SYGVQD (reference sequence).

This clonotype turned up a few times. V usage is TRBV27 and J usage is TRBJ2-7, with TRBD1 matching over 10 bases. This CDR3 spans 15 amino acids. Trimming removed 4 bases from V and 2 bases from J; junction bases left unmatched: 5. The germline V gene has CDR1 MNHEY and CDR2 SMNVEV (reference sequence). The CDR3 DNA reads as TGTGCCAGCAGTTCTGGGACAGGGGTCCCCTACGAGCAGTACTTC. Protein sequence: CASSSGTGVPYEQYF.

The chain carries TRBV6-5 and TRBJ2-7; D is uncertain. The CDR3 has 14 residues. From germline, CDR1 is MNHEY and CDR2 SVGAGI. V shed 2 bases and J shed 0 bases, with 8 bases lying between them. The CDR3 coding sequence is TGTGCCAGCAGTTACGGGTTTGACTCCTACGAGCAGTACTTC. Amino acids: CASSYGFDSYEQYF.